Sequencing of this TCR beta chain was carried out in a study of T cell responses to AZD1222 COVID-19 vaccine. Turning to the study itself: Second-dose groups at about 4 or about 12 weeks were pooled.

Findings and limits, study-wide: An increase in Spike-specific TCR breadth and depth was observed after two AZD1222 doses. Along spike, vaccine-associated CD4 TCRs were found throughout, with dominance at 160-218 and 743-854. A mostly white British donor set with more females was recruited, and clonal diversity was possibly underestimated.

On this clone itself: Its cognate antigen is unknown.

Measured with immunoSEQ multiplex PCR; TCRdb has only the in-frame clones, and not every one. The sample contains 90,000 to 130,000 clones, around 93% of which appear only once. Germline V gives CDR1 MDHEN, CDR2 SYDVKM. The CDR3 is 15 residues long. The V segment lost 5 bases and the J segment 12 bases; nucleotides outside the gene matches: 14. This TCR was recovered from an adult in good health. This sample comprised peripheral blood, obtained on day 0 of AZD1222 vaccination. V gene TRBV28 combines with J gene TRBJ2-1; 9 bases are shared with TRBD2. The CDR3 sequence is CASSGSGGLLSVQFF. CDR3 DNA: TGTGCCAGCAGTGGAAGCGGGGGGCTCCTGAGTGTGCAGTTCTTC.